A single sample gave rise to the 20 T cell receptor beta chains below, sequenced in a study of cytomegalovirus exposure and HLA in healthy donors. PCR amplification relied on 60 Vbeta primers (plus 13 Jbeta primers). Measured with immunoSEQ multiplex PCR; TCRdb has only the in-frame clones, and not every one. The sample records 150,000 to 200,000 clones, around four fifths being singletons. Material for sequencing was PBMCs. The source of these receptors is a woman in her fifties or sixties in good health and CMV-seropositive.

Turning to this clone: This likely comes from a read error, as the CDR3 has no conserved phenylalanine or tryptophan at its end. The DNA is omitted, as the CDR3 cannot be located on it reliably, and the CDR3 follows TCRdb's listing. The chain joins TRBV18 to TRBJ1-1; TRBD1, the table's D call, was not compared with the DNA. The germline V gene has CDR1 KGHSH and CDR2 LQKENI. The CDR3 comprises 12 residues, both ends counted. CDR3 protein: CASSSRTGGTLL.

The V gene is TRBV9, the J gene TRBJ1-3; D remains ambiguous. The length of the CDR3 is 15 residues. Trimming removed 4 bases at V and 4 bases at J, with 15 bases between. Germline V gene data show CDR1 as SGDLS and CDR2 as YYNGEE. As DNA, the CDR3 is TGTGCCAGCAGCCCCGTCGGGAGATCAGGAAACACCATATATTTT. It encodes CASSPVGRSGNTIYF.

The chain combines TRBV6-6 with TRBJ1-2, with 10 bases lining up with TRBD1. The CDR3 consists of 15 residues. Germline V gene sequence: CDR1 MNHNY, CDR2 SVGAGI (reference sequence). With 4 bases clipped from V and 4 bases from J, the junction kept 6 bases outside the gene matches. This CDR3 is CASSSTGGVGYGYTF. The DNA of the CDR3 is TGTGCCAGCAGTTCGACAGGGGGCGTCGGCTATGGCTACACCTTC.

This clone was seen just once. The V gene is TRBV25-1, the J gene TRBJ2-3, with 8 bases matching TRBD1. Trimming cost V 2 bases and J 3 bases; bases outside gene matches: 7. The CDR3 has 16 residues. CDR1 and CDR2 from the germline V gene are MGHDK and SYGVNS. CDR3 nucleotide sequence: TGTGCCAGCAGTGAAGGTAGCAGGGGGCGGACAGATACGCAGTATTTT. This sequence encodes CASSEGSRGRTDTQYF.

This chain uses TRBV7-9 with TRBJ1-2; a weak D match, TRBD1 (5 bases). The CDR3 totals 13 residues. Trimming removed 5 bases from V and 3 bases from J, with 10 bases in between. Germline V CDR1 and CDR2: SEHNR, FQNEAQ (reference sequence). The CDR3 DNA is TGTGCCAGCAGCACGGACACTTACTATGGCTACACCTTC. Translating gives CASSTDTYYGYTF.

The V call is TRBV2, the J call TRBJ2-2; 7 bases align to TRBD2. Losses at the gene ends were 2 bases for V and 2 bases for J; bases not matched to a gene: 5. The CDR3 runs to 16 residues. Germline V gene sequence: CDR1 SNHLY, CDR2 FYNNEI. DNA of the CDR3: TGTGCCAGCAGTGAAAACCCGACTAGCAACACCGGGGAGCTGTTTTTT. This codes for CASSENPTSNTGELFF.

This clone was observed a few times. V and J are TRBV2 and TRBJ2-3; D may be TRBD1 (5 bases). Trimming stripped 3 bases from V and 6 bases from J, with 16 bases between. This CDR3 contains 15 residues. Germline V lookup: CDR1 SNHLY, CDR2 FYNNEI. Written as DNA, the CDR3 is TGTGCCAGCAGTGATCCGGCGACAGTACTGGATACGCAGTATTTT. Translated, it gives CASSDPATVLDTQYF.

The chain recombines TRBV5-5 with TRBJ2-7; TRBD2 aligns across 7 bases. In germline, CDR1 is SGHKS, CDR2 YYEKEE (reference sequence). This CDR3 comprises 14 residues. J lost 3 bases, V lost 8 bases, and 11 bases had no gene match. The CDR3 loop is CASRHGPGGYEQYF. The DNA for the CDR3 is TGTGCCAGTAGACATGGACCGGGAGGCTACGAGCAGTACTTC.

This chain joins TRBV6-6 and TRBJ1-4; TRBD1 agrees at 9 bases. The CDR3 has 14 amino acids. V was clipped by 3 bases and J by 7 bases; unmatched bases: 3. CDR1 is MNHNY, CDR2 SVGAGI, per germline (reference sequence). CDR3 residues: CASSYLDRGEKLFF. In DNA form, the CDR3 reads TGTGCCAGCAGTTATTTGGACAGGGGTGAAAAACTGTTTTTT.

The rearrangement links TRBV5-1 to TRBJ2-5; D unclear. V was trimmed by 2 bases and J by 5 bases, leaving 10 bases between them. The germline V gene has CDR1 SGHRS and CDR2 YFSETQ. The CDR3 consists of 13 residues. CDR3 residues: CASSFDRRETQYF. CDR3 bases: TGCGCCAGCAGCTTCGATAGGCGGGAGACCCAGTACTTC.

The chain links TRBV5-6 to TRBJ2-1, with D tentatively TRBD1 (5 bases). The germline V and J ends were trimmed by 0 bases and 0 bases, with 7 bases remaining between them. Germline values: CDR1 SGHDT, CDR2 YYEEEE. There are 15 residues in the CDR3. The CDR3 region has the DNA TGTGCCAGCAGCTTGGGGGGCCTCTCCTACAATGAGCAGTTCTTC. Its protein is CASSLGGLSYNEQFF.

This clone was seen only a few times. The rearrangement links TRBV11-2 to TRBJ1-1; the match to TRBD1 covers 7 bases. The CDR3 has 18 residues. With 6 bases clipped from V and 4 bases from J, the junction kept 20 bases outside the gene matches. Germline lookup yields CDR1 SGHAT and CDR2 FQNNGV. CDR3 in DNA: TGTGCCAGCAGACCAAACTCGGGTTGGGCAGGGGGTGTCACTGAAGCTTTCTTT. Its protein product is CASRPNSGWAGGVTEAFF.

This rearrangement joins TRBV6-6 to TRBJ2-2; 9 bases are a match to TRBD1. The V gene's germline CDR1 is MNHNY and CDR2 SVGAGI (reference sequence). V was clipped by 6 bases and J by 6 bases; unmatched bases: 2. The CDR3 consists of 13 residues. In nucleotides, the CDR3 is TGTGCCAGCAGCAGACAGGGGGCCGGGGAGCTGTTTTTT. The encoded protein is CASSRQGAGELFF.

The genes are TRBV5-1 and TRBJ1-2, with D perhaps TRBD1 (6 bases). The germline V gene has CDR1 SGHRS and CDR2 YFSETQ. With 2 bases removed from V and 0 bases from J, the gap between germline ends came to 11 bases. CDR3 length equals 15 residues. CDR3 in amino acids: CASSLWDISNYGYTF. The CDR3 nucleotides are TGCGCCAGCAGCTTATGGGACATATCTAACTATGGCTACACCTTC.

J is TRBJ2-1 and V is TRBV5-4, with TRBD1 matching 9 bases. The CDR3 contains 15 residues. Germline CDR1 is SGHNT and CDR2 is YYREEE (reference sequence). V lost 2 bases, J lost 5 bases, and 5 bases stayed unmatched. The CDR3, as DNA: TGTGCCAGCAGCTTACCGGGACAGGGAAACAATGAGCAGTTCTTC. This encodes CASSLPGQGNNEQFF.

The CDR3 DNA is TGCGCCAGCAGACTGGAGGGACAGGGAAATGGCTACACCTTC. It encodes CASRLEGQGNGYTF. The chain is built from TRBV5-1 and TRBJ1-2, with TRBD1 matching 9 bases. The J segment lost 6 bases and the V segment lost 5 bases, leaving 8 bases of the junction unmatched. In germline, CDR1 is SGHRS, CDR2 YFSETQ. The CDR3 is 14 amino acids.

V and J are TRBV7-3 and TRBJ2-5; 8 bases fit TRBD2. The trim removed 3 bases at V and 3 bases at J, leaving 3 bases unmatched. CDR1 and CDR2 (germline): SGHTA, FQGTGA. This CDR3 region has 14 residues. The CDR3 loop reads CASSLSGGKETQYF. The CDR3 nucleotides read TGTGCCAGCAGCTTGAGCGGGGGAAAAGAGACCCAGTACTTC.

The V gene is TRBV9, the J gene TRBJ1-3; 7 positions agree with TRBD1. V lost 0 bases and J lost 9; bases outside the gene matches: 9. Germline assignment: CDR1 SGDLS and CDR2 YYNGEE. The CDR3 is made up of 15 amino acids. This CDR3 is CASSVGNRGYGTIYF. The CDR3, as DNA: TGTGCCAGCAGCGTAGGGAACAGGGGATATGGCACCATATATTTT.

This clone was seen a single time. This chain joins TRBV29-1 and TRBJ1-1, with TRBD1 matching 8 bases. The junction had 8 bases not matched to a gene; V was cut back by 4 bases and J by 4 bases. Germline lookup yields CDR1 SQVTM and CDR2 ANQGSEA. The CDR3 has 14 residues. CDR3 DNA: TGCAGCGTTGTAAGGGACAGGACGGGCACTGAAGCTTTCTTT. It yields the protein CSVVRDRTGTEAFF.

This clone turned up a few times. The chain couples TRBV19 to TRBJ2-1; 8 nucleotides line up with TRBD1. J gave up 4 bases and V 4 bases, and 9 bases lay outside the gene matches. CDR1 is LNHDA, CDR2 SQIVND, per germline (reference sequence). This CDR3 spans 16 amino acids. The CDR3 DNA sequence: TGTGCCAGTAGTACGGGGACAGGAGCACCGTACAATGAGCAGTTCTTC. It codes for CASSTGTGAPYNEQFF.